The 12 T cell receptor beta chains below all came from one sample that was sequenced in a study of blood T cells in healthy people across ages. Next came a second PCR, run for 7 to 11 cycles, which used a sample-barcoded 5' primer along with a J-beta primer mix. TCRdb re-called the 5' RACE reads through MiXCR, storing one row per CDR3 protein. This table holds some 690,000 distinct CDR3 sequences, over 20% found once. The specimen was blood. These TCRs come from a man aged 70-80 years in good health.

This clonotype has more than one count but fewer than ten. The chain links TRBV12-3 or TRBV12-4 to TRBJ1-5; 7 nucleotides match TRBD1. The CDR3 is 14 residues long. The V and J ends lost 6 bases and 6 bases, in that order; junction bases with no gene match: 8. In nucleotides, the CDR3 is TGTGCCAGCAGACACAGGGGAACCCGTCAGCCCCAGCATTTT. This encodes CASRHRGTRQPQHF.

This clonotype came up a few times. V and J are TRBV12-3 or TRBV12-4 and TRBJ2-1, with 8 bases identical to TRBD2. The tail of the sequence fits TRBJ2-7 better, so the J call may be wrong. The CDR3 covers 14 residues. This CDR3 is CASSLFGGAYEQYF. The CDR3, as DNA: TGTGCCAGCAGTTTATTCGGGGGGGCCTACGAGCAGTACTTC.

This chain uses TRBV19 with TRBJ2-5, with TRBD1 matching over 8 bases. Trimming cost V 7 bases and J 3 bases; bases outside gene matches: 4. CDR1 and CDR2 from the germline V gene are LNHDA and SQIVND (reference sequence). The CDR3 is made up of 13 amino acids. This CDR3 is CASTPDREETQYF. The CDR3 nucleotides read TGTGCCAGTACCCCGGACAGGGAAGAGACCCAGTACTTC. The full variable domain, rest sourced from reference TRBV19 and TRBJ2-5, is DGGITQSPKYLFRKEGQNVTLSCEQNLNHDAMYWYRQDPGQGLRLIYYSQIVNDFQKGDIAEGYSVSREKKESFPLTVTSAQKNPTAFYLCASTPDREETQYFGPGTRLLVL.

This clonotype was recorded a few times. This CDR3 reads CASMGNPGHPNEKLFF. As DNA, the CDR3 is TGCGCCAGCATGGGTAATCCGGGACATCCTAATGAAAAACTGTTTTTT. The chain couples TRBV5-1 to TRBJ1-4; maybe TRBD1 (6 bases). V was trimmed by 6 bases and J by 3 bases, leaving 18 bases between them. The CDR3 is 16 amino acids. Germline values: CDR1 SGHRS, CDR2 YFSETQ.

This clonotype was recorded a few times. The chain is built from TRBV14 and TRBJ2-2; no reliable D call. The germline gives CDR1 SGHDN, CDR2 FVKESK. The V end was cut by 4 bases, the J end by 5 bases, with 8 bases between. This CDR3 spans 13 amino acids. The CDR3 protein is CASSRDVTGELFF. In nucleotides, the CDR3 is TGTGCCAGCAGCCGCGACGTGACCGGGGAGCTGTTTTTT.

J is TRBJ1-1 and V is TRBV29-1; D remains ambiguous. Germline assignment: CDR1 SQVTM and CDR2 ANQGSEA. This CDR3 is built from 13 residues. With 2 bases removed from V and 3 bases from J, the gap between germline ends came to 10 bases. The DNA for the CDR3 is TGCAGCGTTGAAACGGGCGGAGACACTGAAGCTTTCTTT. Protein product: CSVETGGDTEAFF.

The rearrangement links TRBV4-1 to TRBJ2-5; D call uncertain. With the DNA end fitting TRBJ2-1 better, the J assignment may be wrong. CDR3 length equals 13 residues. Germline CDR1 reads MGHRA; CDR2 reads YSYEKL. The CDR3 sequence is CASSQERTGEQFF. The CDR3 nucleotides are TGCGCCAGCAGCCAAGAGAGAACCGGTGAGCAGTTCTTC.

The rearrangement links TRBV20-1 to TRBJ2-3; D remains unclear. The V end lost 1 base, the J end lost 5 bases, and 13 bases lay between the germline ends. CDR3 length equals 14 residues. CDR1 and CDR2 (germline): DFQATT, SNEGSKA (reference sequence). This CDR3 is CSARGAPPGDTQYF. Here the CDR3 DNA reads TGCAGTGCTAGAGGAGCTCCTCCGGGAGATACGCAGTATTTT.

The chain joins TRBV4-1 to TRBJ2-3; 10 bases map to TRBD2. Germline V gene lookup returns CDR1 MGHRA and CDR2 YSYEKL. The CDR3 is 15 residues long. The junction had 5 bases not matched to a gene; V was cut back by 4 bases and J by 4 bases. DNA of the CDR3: TGCGCCAGCAGCCTGAGCGGGAGGGTTGCAGATACGCAGTATTTT. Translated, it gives CASSLSGRVADTQYF.

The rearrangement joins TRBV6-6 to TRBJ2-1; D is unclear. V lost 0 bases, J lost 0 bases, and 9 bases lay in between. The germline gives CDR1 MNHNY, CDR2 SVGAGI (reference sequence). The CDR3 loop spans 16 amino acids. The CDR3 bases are TGTGCCAGCAGTTACTCGACCTCTAACTCCTACAATGAGCAGTTCTTC. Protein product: CASSYSTSNSYNEQFF.

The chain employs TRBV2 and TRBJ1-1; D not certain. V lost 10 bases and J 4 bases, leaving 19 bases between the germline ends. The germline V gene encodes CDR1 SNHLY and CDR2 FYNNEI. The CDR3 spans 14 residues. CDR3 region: CAILSQPWATEAFF. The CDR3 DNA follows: TGTGCCATCCTGTCGCAGCCCTGGGCCACTGAAGCTTTCTTT.

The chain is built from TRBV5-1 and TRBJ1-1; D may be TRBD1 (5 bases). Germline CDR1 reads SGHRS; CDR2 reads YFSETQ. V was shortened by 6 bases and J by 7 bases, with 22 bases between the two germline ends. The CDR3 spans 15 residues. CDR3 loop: CASTPGHGFRGEAFF. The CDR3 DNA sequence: TGCGCCAGCACTCCTGGACACGGCTTTAGGGGTGAAGCTTTCTTT.